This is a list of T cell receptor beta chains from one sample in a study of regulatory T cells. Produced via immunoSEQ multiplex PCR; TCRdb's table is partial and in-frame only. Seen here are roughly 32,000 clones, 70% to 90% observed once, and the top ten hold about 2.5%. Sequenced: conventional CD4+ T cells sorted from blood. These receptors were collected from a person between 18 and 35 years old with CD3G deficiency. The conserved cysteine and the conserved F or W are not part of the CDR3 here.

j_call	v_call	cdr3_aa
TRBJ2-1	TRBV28	ASMRGRAVGDEQF
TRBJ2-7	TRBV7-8	ASSSSGEQY
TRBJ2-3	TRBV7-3	ASSQPGQGRRLADTDTQY
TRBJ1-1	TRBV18	ASSRPGVNTEAF
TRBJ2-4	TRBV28	ASSYRDGKNIQY
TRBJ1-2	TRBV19	ASSPSNRNTNYGYT
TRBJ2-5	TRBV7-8	ASSLASSETQY
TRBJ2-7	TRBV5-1	ASSLTYRGEQY
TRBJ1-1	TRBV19	ASSDRLNTEAF
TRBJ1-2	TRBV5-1	ASSLEGTYGYT
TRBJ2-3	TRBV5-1	ASSLASGVETQY
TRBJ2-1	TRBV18	ASSLQGNEQF
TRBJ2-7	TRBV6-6	ASSYGQSYEQY
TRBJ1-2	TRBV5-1	ASSLDTGYGYT
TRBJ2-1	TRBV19	ASSLGGLAGNEQF
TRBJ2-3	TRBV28	ASSSPSAPRGDTQY
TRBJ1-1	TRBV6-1	ASSVRGNTEAF
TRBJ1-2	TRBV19	ASSTFRGTGYT